This record looks at one T cell receptor beta chain sequence and its context. Its antigen is unidentified. The data originate from a study of Graves' ophthalmopathy and Graves' hyperthyroidism. Whole-study context: Peripheral blood (taken before any treatment) was collected at initial diagnosis.

Amplification targeted the TCR beta CDR3 regions, with RNA transcripts as the source material. Scientists carried out first-round RT-PCR using HTBI primers and then a second-round multiplex PCR. One entry per CDR3 protein results from TCRdb running MiXCR on the multiplex PCR reads. The sample holds 600,000 to 700,000 distinct CDR3 sequences; over 40% are singletons and the top ten take about 3.3%. The CDR3 runs to 15 residues. V was clipped by 5 bases and J by 4 bases; unmatched bases: 7. The germline gives CDR1 SEHNR, CDR2 FQNEAQ (reference sequence). Overall study results and limits: For predicting ophthalmopathy progression, the model had roughly 70% sensitivity and 72.22% specificity. Detection in blood was also observed for most expanded thyroid clonotypes above 0.001 frequency.

Those donors who had ophthalmopathy presented with moderate-to-severe activity, a CAS of ≥3, a NOSPECS of ≥4 and a duration under 3 months. V and J are TRBV7-9 and TRBJ1-2; TRBD1 aligns across 10 bases. Sequenced sample: peripheral blood. The origin of this receptor is an adult man with Graves' ophthalmopathy. CDR3 nucleotides: TGTGCCAGCAGCCCGACAGGGGGCGGTATCTATGGCTACACCTTC. Translating gives CASSPTGGGIYGYTF.